The 22 T cell receptor beta chains reported below all come from one sample, sequenced in a study of EBV T-cell therapy then PD-1 blockade in nasopharyngeal carcinoma. These receptors are not linked to any known antigen. Data came from immunoSEQ multiplex PCR; TCRdb stores just in-frame clones and leaves some out. The sample lists 14,000 or so clones; around four fifths were seen once. Documented treatment: AdE1-LMPpoly-expanded autologous EBV-specific T-cell therapy followed by anti-PD-1 nivolumab. The sequencing here drew on CD8+ T cells from blood, taken around day 100 from a patient whose treatment included autologous EBV-specific T cells and nivolumab. These receptors originate from a man aged 35-49 years with nasopharyngeal carcinoma.

This chain uses TRBV7-6 with TRBJ1-4; 8 positions agree with TRBD1. CDR3 length: 16 amino acids. CDR1 SGHVS and CDR2 FNYEAQ come from the germline V gene. V dropped 4 bases and J dropped 3; count of bases not matched to a gene: 7. DNA of the CDR3: TGTGCCAGCAGCTCCTTCAGGGGGCAGGCTAATGAAAAACTGTTTTTT. It encodes CASSSFRGQANEKLFF.

V gene TRBV6-2 or TRBV6-3 combines with J gene TRBJ2-3; TRBD1 is a possible D gene (5 bases). Trimming removed 4 bases at V and 3 bases at J, with 17 bases between. Germline V gives CDR1 MNHEY, CDR2 SVGEGT. This CDR3 region has 16 residues. CDR3 coding DNA: TGTGCCAGCAGTTGGTCGAAGGAGAAGGGGACAGATACGCAGTATTTT. This sequence encodes CASSWSKEKGTDTQYF.

This clone appeared a few times. The gene calls are TRBV14 and TRBJ2-3; tentatively, D is TRBD2 (5 bases). CDR3 length: 17 amino acids. V lost 4 bases, J lost 2 bases, and 19 bases lay in between. CDR1 is SGHDN and CDR2 is FVKESK in the germline V gene. DNA for the CDR3: TGTGCCAGCAGCCGAGCGGAGGTGGGTCATCCCACAGATACGCAGTATTTT. This codes for CASSRAEVGHPTDTQYF.

This chain connects TRBV27 to TRBJ2-7; D call uncertain. The germline V and J ends were trimmed by 5 bases and 3 bases, with 14 bases remaining between them. From germline, CDR1 is MNHEY and CDR2 SMNVEV (reference sequence). CDR3 length: 14 amino acids. CDR3: CASSPPGVDYEQYF. CDR3 bases: TGTGCCAGCAGTCCCCCGGGCGTGGACTACGAGCAGTACTTC.

The chain combines TRBV7-6 with TRBJ2-2; TRBD1 agrees at 7 bases. After removal of 2 bases from V and 1 base from J, the junction contained 7 bases not matched to a gene. The CDR3 sequence is 17 residues long. Per the germline V gene, CDR1 is SGHVS and CDR2 is FNYEAQ. CDR3 sequence (DNA): TGTGCCAGCAGCTTAAGTCCGACAGGGCAGAACACCGGGGAGCTGTTTTTT. Protein product: CASSLSPTGQNTGELFF. Full variable domain (remainder filled in from reference TRBV7-6 and TRBJ2-2): GAGVSQSPRYKVTKRGQDVALRCDPISGHVSLYWYRQALGQGPEFLTYFNYEAQQDKSGLPNDRFSAERPEGSISTLTIQRTEQRDSAMYRCASSLSPTGQNTGELFFGEGSRLTVL.

V is TRBV5-1 and J is TRBJ2-3; no definite D call. The germline CDR1 and CDR2 sequences are SGHRS and YFSETQ. The CDR3 totals 15 residues. The V end was cut by 1 base, the J end by 0 bases, with 9 bases between. In DNA, the CDR3 is TGCGCCAGCAGCTTGACTGTAACTAGCACAGATACGCAGTATTTT. Its protein product is CASSLTVTSTDTQYF. Supplemented by reference TRBV5-1 and TRBJ2-3, the full variable domain reads KAGVTQTPRYLIKTRGQQVTLSCSPISGHRSVSWYQQTPGQGLQFLFEYFSETQRNKGNFPGRFSGRQFSNSRSEMNVSTLELGDSALYLCASSLTVTSTDTQYFGPGTRLTVL.

The gene calls are TRBV4-3 and TRBJ1-1, with D perhaps matching TRBD1 (6 bases). The V gene's germline CDR1 is LGHNA and CDR2 YSLEER. CDR3 size: 14 residues. Trimming stripped 1 base from V and 8 bases from J, with 14 bases between. The chain's CDR3 is CASSQARGELEAFF. The CDR3 nucleotides read TGCGCCAGCAGCCAAGCCAGGGGAGAATTAGAAGCTTTCTTT.

V gene TRBV30 combines with J gene TRBJ1-2; D gene uncertain. The germline gives CDR1 GTSNPN, CDR2 SVGIG (reference sequence). The CDR3 spans 13 residues. The ends were cut back, 5 bases at V and 7 bases at J, with 17 bases in the middle. The CDR3 DNA is TGTGCCTGGGACTCCCCCTACTACCCTGGCTACACCTTC. This codes for CAWDSPYYPGYTF.

The chain uses TRBV6-2 or TRBV6-3 and TRBJ2-5; 10 bases align to TRBD1. CDR3 length equals 15 residues. The germline V gene has CDR1 MNHEY and CDR2 SVGEGT. After removal of 3 bases from V and 5 bases from J, the junction contained 6 bases not matched to a gene. As DNA, the CDR3 is TGTGCCAGCAGTTATGGGACAGGGGCTGGCGAGACCCAGTACTTC. It translates to CASSYGTGAGETQYF.

The rearrangement joins TRBV5-1 to TRBJ2-5, with TRBD1 identical over 8 bases. The CDR3 spans 15 residues. Germline loops: CDR1 SGHRS, CDR2 YFSETQ. The V and J ends lost 4 bases and 5 bases, in that order; junction bases with no gene match: 10. The CDR3 loop is CASSPTGARVETQYF. DNA of the CDR3: TGCGCCAGCAGCCCGACAGGGGCTCGGGTGGAGACCCAGTACTTC.

V and J are TRBV12-3 or TRBV12-4 and TRBJ2-2; D gene uncertain. CDR3 size: 12 residues. Trimming cost V 8 bases and J 2 bases, with 6 bases left between them. CDR3 loop: CASYTNTGELFF. CDR3 DNA: TGTGCCAGCTACACAAACACCGGGGAGCTGTTTTTT.

The chain is built from TRBV9 and TRBJ2-1; the D is unclear. The CDR3 is 12 residues long. Germline loops: CDR1 SGDLS, CDR2 YYNGEE. Trimming took off 1 base at V and 8 bases at J, with 7 bases between the two ends. The CDR3 reads CASSVSRHEQFF. The CDR3 bases are TGTGCCAGCAGCGTAAGCAGGCATGAGCAGTTCTTC.

This CDR3 reads CASSLSGDTEAFF. DNA of the CDR3: TGTGCCAGCAGTTTATCGGGAGACACTGAAGCTTTCTTT. This sequence joins TRBV27 and TRBJ1-1; no firm D call. The CDR3 loop spans 13 amino acids. Per germline, CDR1 MNHEY and CDR2 SMNVEV (reference sequence). V was clipped by 0 bases and J by 3 bases, with 5 bases between them.

This clone has only a few counts. The chain couples TRBV21-1 to TRBJ1-2. TRBV21-1 is annotated as a pseudogene. The CDR3 covers 14 residues. The CDR3 DNA sequence: TGTGCCAGCAGCAAAGCGGGAGGACTCTATGGCTACACCTTC. The encoded protein is CASSKAGGLYGYTF.

This clone has only a few counts. The chain is built from TRBV9 and TRBJ1-6, with 12 nucleotides matching TRBD1. The V gene end was trimmed by 2 bases and the J gene end by 3 bases; junction bases not matched to a gene: 3. Per the germline V gene, CDR1 is SGDLS and CDR2 is YYNGEE. The CDR3 is made up of 17 amino acids. CDR3 sequence reads: CASSVGQGAVYNSPLHF. The CDR3 DNA is TGTGCCAGCAGCGTGGGACAGGGGGCGGTCTATAATTCACCCCTCCACTTT.

CDR3 sequence: CASRYRGRDNQPQHF. The CDR3 DNA is TGTGCCAGCCGTTACAGGGGGCGAGACAATCAGCCCCAGCATTTT. V usage is TRBV27 and J usage is TRBJ1-5, with 9 nucleotides matching TRBD1. The CDR3 is made up of 15 amino acids. Per the germline V gene, CDR1 is MNHEY and CDR2 is SMNVEV (reference sequence). J lost 3 bases, V lost 8 bases, and 8 bases had no gene match.

This clone was counted once. In DNA, the CDR3 is TGTGCCAGCAGAAACAGGGGGCCCGCAAACTATGGCTACACCTTC. Its protein is CASRNRGPANYGYTF. The chain couples TRBV6-5 to TRBJ1-2; 9 bases agree with TRBD1. With 6 bases clipped from V and 2 bases from J, the junction kept 7 bases outside the gene matches. CDR1 MNHEY and CDR2 SVGAGI come from the germline V gene. The CDR3 spans 15 residues.

V gene TRBV4-2 combines with J gene TRBJ1-4; 7 positions match TRBD1. Looked up from germline, CDR1 is LGHNA and CDR2 is YNFKEQ. The junction had 3 bases not matched to a gene; V was cut back by 1 base and J by 7 bases. There are 14 residues in the CDR3. CDR3 loop: CASSQGGQPEKLFF. The CDR3 region has the DNA TGTGCCAGCAGCCAAGGGGGACAGCCTGAAAAACTGTTTTTT.

This clone was seen a single time. The rearrangement joins TRBV15 to TRBJ1-4; 11 bases fit TRBD1. With 4 bases clipped from V and 7 bases from J, the junction kept 11 bases outside the gene matches. The germline V gene encodes CDR1 LNHNV and CDR2 YYDKDF (reference sequence). The CDR3 extends over 17 amino acids. CDR3: CATSNHGQGARGEKLFF. The CDR3 DNA is TGTGCCACCAGCAACCATGGACAGGGGGCGCGGGGTGAAAAACTGTTTTTT.

In its sample, this clone was seen once. J is TRBJ1-2 and V is TRBV25-1, with 9 bases identical to TRBD1. This CDR3 spans 14 amino acids. With 3 bases clipped from V and 4 bases from J, the junction kept 3 bases outside the gene matches. Per the germline V gene, CDR1 is MGHDK and CDR2 is SYGVNS. DNA of the CDR3: TGTGCCAGCAGTGAGGGACAGGGAGTCTATGGCTACACCTTC. This gives the protein CASSEGQGVYGYTF.

This chain connects TRBV10-3 to TRBJ1-6; no definite D call. Germline V lookup: CDR1 ENHRY, CDR2 SYGVKD. The V end lost 1 base, the J end lost 7 bases, and 5 bases lay between the germline ends. The length of the CDR3 is 13 residues. The CDR3 loop reads CAISEWQNSPLHF. CDR3 nucleotide sequence: TGTGCCATCAGTGAGTGGCAGAATTCACCCCTCCACTTT.

Points on this clone: A read error may account for a junction end that differs from germline. The V and J genes are TRBV10-2 and TRBJ2-7; possibly TRBD2 for D (5 bases). CDR3 size: 10 residues. Germline V gene data show CDR1 as WSHSY and CDR2 as SAAADI. The CDR3 region has the DNA TGCGCCACCGGGGATCGGAGCGTCAGCTTC. Its protein is CATGDRSVSF.